Detailed here is one T cell receptor beta chain. This clonotype was seen more than once but under ten times. It lacks a known antigen. No qualities accompany the bases; no much larger clone lies one base away. The data belong to a study of blood T cells in healthy people across ages (dated by TCRdb to the mid-2010s). As for the study more broadly: In model experiments, roughly one uniquely barcoded TCR beta cDNA molecule per two T cells was captured by template switching. The study measured age-related changes in TCR beta repertoire diversity using deep sequencing normalized with unique cDNA molecular identifiers. Donors were grouped into four age groups: young (average approximately 15 years), middle-aged (roughly 40), aged (around 62) and long-lived (approximately 82). To avoid experimental bias, donors of different ages were randomly spread across the sequencing lanes. Two additional independent replicas of 1 million unique cDNA reads from the same blood draw were analyzed for two donors (one aged 18 to 30 and one aged 80 or older). The full study reports these points: Compared with the aged group, the long-lived group had more naive CD4+ T cells, fewer expanded clones and increased TCR diversity, a pattern suggesting age selection. The percentage of naive T cells measured by flow cytometry correlated strongly with observed TCR beta diversity. Bulk unsorted PBMC profiling prevented conclusive comparison of naive and antigen-experienced compartments. Total diversity estimates from one million sequenced T cells were considered lower bounds and underestimates. Donor CMV infection status was unknown, potentially confounding age-related changes in expanded clonotypes. Observed TCR beta diversity per million T cells fell roughly linearly with age, and a significant reduction was already apparent by age approximately 41.

Library preparation employed 5' RACE. Instrument used: Illumina HiSeq 2500. A second PCR of roughly 6 to 12 cycles was performed with a sample-barcoded 5' primer and a J-beta primer mix. A template-switch 5' adaptor carrying 12 random nucleotides introduced a unique molecular identifier onto each TCR beta cDNA molecule. Each sample yielded at least 3 million CDR3-containing paired-end reads. The Mint cDNA synthesis kit, primed by a TRBC-specific oligonucleotide, was used to synthesize first-strand cDNA from all RNA. All cDNA was treated with uracil-DNA glycosylase and then went through a first 18-cycle PCR with the universal primers M1SS and BC2_uni_R. The original methods were these. Normalization of each sample was performed by random selection of 1 million high-quality reads, each carrying a distinct molecular identifier. Reads sharing molecular identifiers were discarded rather than binned into consensus sequences. MiTCR, run with a Q25 quality threshold and the strictest error-elimination algorithm, handled CDR3 identification, clonotype clustering and error correction. A nonparametric unseen species model with Euler transformation was used to estimate a lower bound on total TCR beta diversity. TCRdb applied fastp at Q25 and MiXCR to the public reads, then kept only in-frame beta chains. When rows share a CDR3 protein, they turn into one entry using the most common DNA and genes. TCRdb, not the original authors, processed these V and J calls. The sample profile shows about 650,000 distinct CDR3 sequences; roughly half of them were found once. The ten top clones hold 13% of the sample.

The 39 donors, aged about 6 to 95 years, were systemically healthy Caucasian individuals from Russia. Each donor gave ten milliliters of peripheral blood, collected into EDTA-treated Vacutainer tubes. Ficoll-Paque density-gradient centrifugation was used to isolate PBMCs, with at least 6.5 million obtained per sample. Trizol reagent was used to extract total RNA from PBMCs, with at least 6 micrograms per sample. For every donor, flow cytometry on a PBMC aliquot measured the percentage of naive CD45RAhigh/CD27high T cells. According to the germline V gene (reference sequence), CDR1 reads DFQATT and CDR2 reads SNEGSKA. The CDR3, from cysteine to phenylalanine, totals 13 residues. Of all the DNA, just the CDR3 is kept, 39 bases in frame from base 1. V loses 4 bases of germline sequence and J loses 0 bases, and the interval between the two ends is 8 bases.

The chain is assembled from TRBV20-1 and TRBJ2-3; the D gene cannot be resolved reliably. The receptor was isolated from a woman older than 75 in good health. The sample was blood. The DNA sequence is given as TGCAGTGCTAAGGACGGTAGCACAGATACGCAGTATTTT. Its protein is CSAKDGSTDTQYF.